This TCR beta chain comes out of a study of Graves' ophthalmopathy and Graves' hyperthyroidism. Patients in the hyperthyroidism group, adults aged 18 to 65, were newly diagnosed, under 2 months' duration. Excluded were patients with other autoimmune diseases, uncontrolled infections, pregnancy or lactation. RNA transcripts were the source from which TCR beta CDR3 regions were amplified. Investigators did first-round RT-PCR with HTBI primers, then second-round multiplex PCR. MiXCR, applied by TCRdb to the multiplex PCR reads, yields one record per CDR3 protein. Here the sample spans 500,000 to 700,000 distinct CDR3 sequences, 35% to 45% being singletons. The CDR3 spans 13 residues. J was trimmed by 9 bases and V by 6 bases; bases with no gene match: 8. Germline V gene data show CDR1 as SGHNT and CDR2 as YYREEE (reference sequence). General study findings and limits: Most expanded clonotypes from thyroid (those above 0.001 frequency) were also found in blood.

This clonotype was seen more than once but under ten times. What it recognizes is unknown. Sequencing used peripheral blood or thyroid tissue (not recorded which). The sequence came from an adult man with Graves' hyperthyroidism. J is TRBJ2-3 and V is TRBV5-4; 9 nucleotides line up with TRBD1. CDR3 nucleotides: TGTGCCAGCAAGACTCCGGGACAGGGAACGCAGTATTTT. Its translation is CASKTPGQGTQYF. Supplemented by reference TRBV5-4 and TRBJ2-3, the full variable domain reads ETGVTQSPTHLIKTRGQQVTLRCSSQSGHNTVSWYQQALGQGPQFIFQYYREEENGRGNFPPRFSGLQFPNYSSELNVNALELDDSALYLCASKTPGQGTQYFGPGTRLTVL.